A single sample is the source of the 27 T cell receptor beta chains below, sequenced in a study of technical replicates of blood from a few donors. Libraries were prepared by immunoSEQ multiplex PCR; TCRdb keeps only in-frame clonotypes and omits some of them. The sample carries about 15,000 clones, approximately 90% recorded once. What was sequenced was PBMCs. The receptors were gathered from a human donor in good health.

The chain carries TRBV5-1 and TRBJ1-1, with TRBD1 as a possible D gene (6 bases). Trimming removed 0 bases at V and 0 bases at J, with 12 bases between. CDR1 is SGHRS and CDR2 is YFSETQ in the germline V gene. The CDR3 is made up of 16 amino acids. The CDR3 sequence: CASSLDPTGMNTEAFF. The CDR3 DNA reads as TGCGCCAGCAGCTTGGATCCGACAGGAATGAACACTGAAGCTTTCTTT.

The V and J genes are TRBV25-1 and TRBJ2-1, with D tentatively TRBD2 (5 bases). Germline V gene data show CDR1 as MGHDK and CDR2 as SYGVNS. V was cut by 7 bases and J by 0 bases, with 10 bases left in between. The CDR3 consists of 14 residues. The CDR3 spells CASKPRGSYNEQFF. CDR3 DNA: TGTGCCAGCAAACCCCGGGGCTCCTACAATGAGCAGTTCTTC.

The V gene is TRBV4-1, the J gene TRBJ2-1; TRBD1 matches at 7 bases. V was pared by 0 bases and J by 8 bases, with 16 bases of the junction left unmatched. The germline V gene encodes CDR1 MGHRA and CDR2 YSYEKL. The CDR3 has 18 amino acids. The CDR3 DNA is TGCGCCAGCAGCCAAGATTCGGTCGGGATACAGGGGTTCGATGAGCAGTTCTTC. Translation gives CASSQDSVGIQGFDEQFF.

This clone appeared a single time. The rearrangement links TRBV7-8 to TRBJ1-4; 9 bases align to TRBD1. The CDR3 has 16 residues. Germline CDR1 reads SGHVS; CDR2 reads FQNEAQ. V lost 3 bases to trimming and J lost 7 bases; unmatched junction nucleotides: 9. The CDR3 region has the DNA TGTGCCAGCAGCTTTTCCGGGACAGGGTTAGGTGAAAAACTGTTTTTT. Its translation is CASSFSGTGLGEKLFF.

This chain connects TRBV18 to TRBJ2-7, with D possibly being TRBD1 (6 bases). CDR1 and CDR2 (germline): KGHSH, LQKENI. The CDR3 is 15 residues long. The V gene lost 2 bases and the J gene lost 2 bases, with 13 bases spanning the gap. The CDR3 is CASSPSQGSAYEQYF. CDR3 DNA: TGTGCCAGCTCACCAAGCCAGGGGAGTGCCTACGAGCAGTACTTC.

The chain couples TRBV6-4 to TRBJ1-4; 8 nucleotides line up with TRBD1. This CDR3 has 17 residues. The junction had 12 bases not matched to a gene; V was cut back by 1 base and J by 8 bases. Germline-derived CDR1 and CDR2 are MRHNA and SNTAGT. CDR3: CASSDLAGGRSSEKLFF. The CDR3 DNA reads TGTGCCAGCAGTGACTTGGCAGGGGGCCGTAGTAGCGAAAAACTGTTTTTT.

The V and J genes are TRBV5-8 and TRBJ1-2, with a possible D match to TRBD1 (6 bases). The germline V gene has CDR1 SGHTS and CDR2 YDEGEE. There are 15 residues in the CDR3. V was cut by 2 bases and J by 0 bases, with 11 bases left in between. This CDR3 is CASSLQGWANYGYTF. The DNA for the CDR3 is TGTGCCAGCAGCTTACAGGGTTGGGCTAACTATGGCTACACCTTC. Filled out from reference TRBV5-8 and TRBJ1-2, the complete variable domain reads EAGVTQSPTHLIKTRGQQATLRCSPISGHTSVYWYQQALGLGLQFLLWYDEGEERNRGNFPPRFSGRQFPNYSSELNVNALELEDSALYLCASSLQGWANYGYTFGSGTRLTVV.

V usage is TRBV7-9 and J usage is TRBJ2-4, with D unresolved. Trimming left V 0 bases short and J 9 bases short, with 15 bases between. From germline, CDR1 is SEHNR and CDR2 FQNEAQ (reference sequence). The CDR3 is made up of 15 amino acids. The CDR3 loop is CASSLAALVSGIQYF. CDR3 nucleotide sequence: TGTGCCAGCAGCTTAGCTGCCCTAGTTAGTGGCATTCAGTACTTC.

The rearrangement links TRBV19 to TRBJ1-2; 7 bases are a match to TRBD1. Per germline, CDR1 LNHDA and CDR2 SQIVND (reference sequence). With 7 bases clipped from V and 8 bases from J, the junction kept 13 bases outside the gene matches. The CDR3 has 14 amino acids. In DNA, the CDR3 is TGTGCCAGTAACCCTGGGACAGTCGGGTACGGCTACACCTTC. Amino acids: CASNPGTVGYGYTF.

This chain connects TRBV6-5 to TRBJ2-7, with a weak D call TRBD2 (6 bases). V dropped 6 bases and J dropped 3 bases, with 12 bases sitting between them. This CDR3 is built from 13 residues. The germline V gene encodes CDR1 MNHEY and CDR2 SVGAGI. Here the CDR3 reads CASSWPGGYEQYF. The CDR3 DNA is TGTGCCAGCAGCTGGCCCGGGGGCTACGAGCAGTACTTC.

The CDR3 DNA reads as TGTGCCAGCAGACCGGGACTAGCGGGAGAGGATACGCAGTATTTT. Protein sequence: CASRPGLAGEDTQYF. The chain uses TRBV6-1 and TRBJ2-3, with 14 bases lining up with TRBD2. The germline V gene has CDR1 MNHNS and CDR2 SASEGT. This CDR3 spans 15 amino acids. V was clipped by 6 bases and J by 6 bases; unmatched bases: 5.

This chain uses TRBV6-6 with TRBJ1-2, with TRBD1 identical over 11 bases. CDR1 is MNHNY, CDR2 SVGAGI, per germline (reference sequence). CDR3 length equals 16 residues. The trim removed 5 bases at V and 5 bases at J, leaving 10 bases unmatched. The CDR3, as DNA: TGTGCCAGCAGTGGCGGACAGGGGGCTTTATGGTATGGCTACACCTTC. Encoded protein: CASSGGQGALWYGYTF.

The chain employs TRBV6-4 and TRBJ1-1; tentatively, D is TRBD1 (5 bases). Germline assignment: CDR1 MRHNA and CDR2 SNTAGT. The V end was cut by 6 bases, the J end by 1 base, with 12 bases between. The CDR3 totals 14 residues. Written as DNA, the CDR3 is TGTGCCAGCAGGAACTCGGACAAGAACACTGAAGCTTTCTTT. Residues: CASRNSDKNTEAFF.

V gene TRBV4-1 combines with J gene TRBJ2-4; D might be TRBD2 (6 bases). This CDR3 comprises 15 residues. Between the trimmed V and J ends, which lost 1 base and 7 bases, there was a span of 14 bases. The germline V gene has CDR1 MGHRA and CDR2 YSYEKL. Written as DNA, the CDR3 is TGCGCCAGCAGCCAAGGTGATCGGGGGTGGAACATTCAGTACTTC. This gives the protein CASSQGDRGWNIQYF.

This clone was picked up one time. The V gene is TRBV30, the J gene TRBJ2-7, with 7 bases aligning to TRBD1. The CDR3 spans 12 residues. Germline loops: CDR1 GTSNPN, CDR2 SVGIG (reference sequence). This CDR3 reads CAGDRMLSEQYF. As DNA, the CDR3 is TGTGCTGGGGACAGAATGCTGTCCGAGCAGTACTTC.

The rearrangement joins TRBV10-3 to TRBJ2-7; D is unclear. This CDR3 has 11 residues. Trimming stripped 10 bases from V and 3 bases from J, with 10 bases between. Germline V gene lookup returns CDR1 ENHRY and CDR2 SYGVKD. The CDR3 region is CASGSNYEQYF. Written as DNA, the CDR3 is TGTGCCAGCGGATCTAACTACGAGCAGTACTTC.

This clone was recorded once. The genes are TRBV5-1 and TRBJ2-7; 9 bases align to TRBD1. Germline CDR1 reads SGHRS; CDR2 reads YFSETQ. V shed 0 bases and J 4 bases; nucleotides not matched to a gene: 5. The CDR3 is 15 residues long. The CDR3 DNA sequence: TGCGCCAGCAGCTTGGGACAGGGGGAGAGGTACGAGCAGTACTTC. Protein product: CASSLGQGERYEQYF.

CDR3 residues: CASSPTTSGISSYEQYF. The CDR3 nucleotides are TGTGCCAGCAGTCCAACGACTAGCGGAATTAGCTCCTACGAGCAGTACTTC. V is TRBV27 and J is TRBJ2-7; 9 nucleotides line up with TRBD2. The junction had 11 bases not matched to a gene; V was cut back by 5 bases and J by 0 bases. The CDR3 extends over 17 amino acids. Germline V lookup: CDR1 MNHEY, CDR2 SMNVEV (reference sequence).

The genes are TRBV27 and TRBJ2-5; 13 bases match TRBD2. The V and J ends lost 2 bases and 7 bases, in that order; junction bases with no gene match: 4. This CDR3 has 15 residues. Germline V lookup: CDR1 MNHEY, CDR2 SMNVEV (reference sequence). CDR3 sequence: CASSLGLAGARTQYF. The CDR3 region has the DNA TGTGCCAGCAGTTTAGGACTAGCGGGAGCCCGGACCCAGTACTTC.

This clone was observed a handful of times. The J gene is TRBJ2-1, the V gene TRBV12-1; the D call TRBD2 from the table was never checked on the DNA. TRBV12-1 is marked as a pseudogene. This CDR3 region has 15 residues. The chain's CDR3 is CASSLGTSGRDEQFF. The CDR3 DNA follows: TGTGCCAGCAGCTTGGGGACTAGCGGGAGGGATGAGCAGTTCTTC.

The count of this clone is one. V gene TRBV29-1 combines with J gene TRBJ2-5, with D tentatively TRBD2 (5 bases). Deletions cut 6 bases from V and 5 bases from J, with 19 bases between. In germline, CDR1 is SQVTM, CDR2 ANQGSEA. The length of the CDR3 is 14 residues. The CDR3 reads CSVRDRPEEETQYF. CDR3 DNA: TGCAGCGTACGCGATCGGCCGGAGGAGGAGACCCAGTACTTC.

The sample holds a few counts of this clone. The rearrangement joins TRBV5-1 to TRBJ1-1; a possible D gene is TRBD1 (5 bases). V lost 4 bases, J lost 4 bases, and 14 bases lay in between. This CDR3 comprises 14 residues. Germline CDR1 reads SGHRS; CDR2 reads YFSETQ. Written as DNA, the CDR3 is TGCGCCAGCAGCACTCAAGGGGCCGGCACTGAAGCTTTCTTT. Its protein product is CASSTQGAGTEAFF.

V gene TRBV9 combines with J gene TRBJ2-5, with 8 bases matching TRBD2. J lost 3 bases, V lost 0 bases, and 16 bases had no gene match. The CDR3 is 19 amino acids. Germline V gives CDR1 SGDLS, CDR2 YYNGEE. The CDR3 DNA is TGTGCCAGCAGCGTAGAAGAAATGATGGCTAGCGGGCAAAAAGAGACCCAGTACTTC. It yields the protein CASSVEEMMASGQKETQYF.

CDR3 region: CASNLSGGGTDTQYF. CDR3 coding DNA: TGTGCCAGCAACCTTAGCGGGGGGGGCACAGATACGCAGTATTTT. V usage is TRBV2 and J usage is TRBJ2-3; TRBD2 aligns across 11 bases. Germline assignment: CDR1 SNHLY and CDR2 FYNNEI. The CDR3 is 15 residues long. V shed 7 bases and J 1 base; nucleotides not matched to a gene: 4.

The chain uses TRBV6-5 and TRBJ2-5; D remains unclear. CDR1 MNHEY and CDR2 SVGAGI come from the germline V gene. CDR3 size: 11 residues. Trimming left V 8 bases short and J 2 bases short, with 6 bases between. CDR3: CASLQQETQYF. The CDR3 DNA is TGTGCCAGCCTACAGCAAGAGACCCAGTACTTC.

The V call is TRBV9, the J call TRBJ2-7; 12 positions match TRBD2. V was clipped by 0 bases and J by 5 bases; unmatched bases: 3. CDR1 is SGDLS and CDR2 is YYNGEE in the germline V gene. This CDR3 contains 15 residues. The DNA for the CDR3 is TGTGCCAGCAGCGTAGCTAGCGGGAGGGTTGACGAGCAGTACTTC. Protein sequence: CASSVASGRVDEQYF. Complete variable domain (other parts from reference TRBV9 and TRBJ2-7): DSGVTQTPKHLITATGQRVTLRCSPRSGDLSVYWYQQSLDQGLQFLIQYYNGEERAKGNILERFSAQQFPDLHSELNLSSLELGDSALYFCASSVASGRVDEQYFGPGTRLTVT.

Only one count was recorded for this clone. The gene calls are TRBV6-5 and TRBJ2-7; TRBD2 aligns across 9 bases. Unmatched junction bases numbered 4, after V lost 1 base and J lost 3 bases. There are 15 residues in the CDR3. The germline V gene encodes CDR1 MNHEY and CDR2 SVGAGI. The CDR3 spells CASSYWIAGVYEQYF. The CDR3 region has the DNA TGTGCCAGCAGTTACTGGATAGCGGGAGTCTACGAGCAGTACTTC.